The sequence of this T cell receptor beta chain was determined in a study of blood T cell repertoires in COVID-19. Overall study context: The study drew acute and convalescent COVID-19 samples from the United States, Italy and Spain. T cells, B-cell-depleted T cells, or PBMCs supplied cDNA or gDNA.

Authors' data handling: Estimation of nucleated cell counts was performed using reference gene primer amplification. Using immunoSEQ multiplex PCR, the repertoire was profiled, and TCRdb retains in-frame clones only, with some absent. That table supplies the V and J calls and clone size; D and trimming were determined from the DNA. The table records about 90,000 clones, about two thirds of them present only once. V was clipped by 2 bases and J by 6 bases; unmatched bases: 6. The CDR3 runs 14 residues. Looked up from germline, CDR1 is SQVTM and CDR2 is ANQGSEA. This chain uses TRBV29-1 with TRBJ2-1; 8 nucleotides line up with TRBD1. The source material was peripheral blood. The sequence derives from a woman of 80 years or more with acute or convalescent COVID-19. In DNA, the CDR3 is TGCAGCGTTGAACGGACAGGGTTGAGCAATGAGCAGTTCTTC. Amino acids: CSVERTGLSNEQFF.